The source of this T cell receptor (beta chain) is a study of blood T cell repertoires in COVID-19. In the original processing: Reference gene primer amplification in the assay estimated nucleated cell counts. TCRdb's copy holds only in-frame clones and misses some; the assay was immunoSEQ multiplex PCR. V and J calls and clone size are given by that table; D and trimming were obtained from the DNA. The sample records about 49,000 clones, 68% being singletons. V was shortened by 5 bases and J by 4 bases, with 11 bases between the two germline ends. The length of the CDR3 is 14 residues. Germline loops: CDR1 MDHEN, CDR2 SYDVKM.

The V call is TRBV28, the J call TRBJ2-2, with a tentative D call TRBD2 (6 bases). The sequenced material came from peripheral blood. This sequence originates from a woman aged 70-85 years with acute or convalescent COVID-19. In DNA form, the CDR3 reads TGTGCCAGCAGTCAGGGAGGTGGCACCGGGGAGCTGTTTTTT. Translated: CASSQGGGTGELFF.